This T cell receptor (beta chain) originates from a study of blood T cell repertoires in COVID-19. The protocol was immunoSEQ multiplex PCR, while the TCRdb copy is restricted to in-frame clones and leaves out a portion. This table has approximately 250,000 clones, approximately 86% appearing once. The germline gives CDR1 SGHTA, CDR2 FQGNSA. The CDR3 is 13 residues long. V was cut by 1 base and J by 1 base, with 3 bases left in between. The TCR sequence derives from a man aged 25 to 40 with active or convalescent COVID-19. Sequencing used peripheral blood. The rearrangement uses TRBV7-2 and TRBJ2-3, with unresolved D. CDR3 bases: TGTGCCAGCAGCTTAGGAGGCACAGATACGCAGTATTTT. Its translation: CASSLGGTDTQYF.